Sequencing of this T cell receptor (beta chain) was carried out in a study of blood T cell repertoires in COVID-19. The CDR3 has 11 amino acids. The germline V gene has CDR1 MDHEN and CDR2 SYDVKM. Cohorts were determined from participant-reported clinical history. Recovered status in Cohort 3 required two negative PCRs, clearance, or symptom resolution. Per the original data handling: Amplifying reference gene primers gave estimates of nucleated cell counts. Profiled with immunoSEQ multiplex PCR; TCRdb holds only in-frame clones, not every one. Clonal size and the V and J genes are those of that table, whereas D and trimming came from the DNA. This table has approximately 440,000 clones, about 90% appearing once.

Sequenced: PBMCs or T cells enriched from blood (not recorded which). The chain uses TRBV28 and TRBJ1-1, with a weak D call TRBD1 (6 bases). The receptor was isolated from a man between 18 and 35 years old who had recovered from COVID-19. Written as DNA, the CDR3 is TGTGCTACTACAGGGAGGGGAGAAGCTTTCTTT. Translated: CATTGRGEAFF. Filled out from reference TRBV28 and TRBJ1-1, the complete variable domain reads DVKVTQSSRYLVKRTGEKVFLECVQDMDHENMFWYRQDPGLGLRLIYFSYDVKMKEKGDIPEGYSVSREKKERFSLILESASTNQTSMYLCATTGRGEAFFGQGTRLTVV.